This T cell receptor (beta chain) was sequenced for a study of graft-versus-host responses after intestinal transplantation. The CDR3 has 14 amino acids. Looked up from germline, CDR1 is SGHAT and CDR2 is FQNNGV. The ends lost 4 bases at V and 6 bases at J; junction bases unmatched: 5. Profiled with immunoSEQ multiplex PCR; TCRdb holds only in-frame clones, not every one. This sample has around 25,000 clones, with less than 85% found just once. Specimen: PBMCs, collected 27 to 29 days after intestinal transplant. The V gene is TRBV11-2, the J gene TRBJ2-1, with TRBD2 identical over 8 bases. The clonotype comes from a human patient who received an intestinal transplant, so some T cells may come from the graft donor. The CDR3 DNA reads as TGTGCCAGCAGCTCCCCTGGACTAGCCAATGAGCAGTTCTTC. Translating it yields CASSSPGLANEQFF.